This is a list of T cell receptor beta chains from one sample in a study of blood T cell repertoires in COVID-19. Here immunoSEQ multiplex PCR was the method, and the copy in TCRdb shows in-frame clones only, minus some. This sample yields over 150,000 clones, of which about 88% are seen a single time; roughly a sixth belongs to the top ten. Sequencing was performed on peripheral blood. The receptors originated from a man aged 50 to 60 with COVID-19, enrolled during active disease. Both conserved end residues are part of each CDR3. Fields, in order: J gene, clone size, V gene, D gene, CDR3 protein, CDR3 DNA. The D gene is left open where the match is weak. Size is omitted from some rows. Given values are once, few, many or a class for expanded clones.

TRBJ1-2 NA TRBV27 TRBD1 CASRLLRGRFYTF TGTGCCAGCAGGTTACTCAGGGGGCGCTTCTACACCTTC
TRBJ2-7 NA TRBV7-2 NA CASSSGQLYEQYF TGTGCCAGCAGCTCCGGACAGCTCTACGAGCAGTACTTC
TRBJ2-3 once TRBV6-5 NA CATDSGLMDTQYF TGTGCCACCGACTCCGGTTTGATGGATACGCAGTATTTT
TRBJ1-2 few TRBV29-1 NA CSASPLSGYTF TGCAGCGCTTCGCCCTTGAGTGGCTACACCTTC
TRBJ2-5 once TRBV5-1 TRBD1 CASSFGTGGSETQYF TGCGCCAGCAGCTTCGGGACAGGGGGCTCTGAGACCCAGTACTTC
TRBJ2-3 NA TRBV7-9 TRBD2 CASSFGTSGGITQYF TGTGCCAGCAGCTTTGGGACTAGCGGGGGCATTACGCAGTATTTT
TRBJ2-3 NA TRBV6-5 NA CASSSPGLSTDTQYF TGTGCCAGCAGTTCCCCCGGACTTAGCACAGATACGCAGTATTTT
TRBJ1-6 NA TRBV28 NA CASSPPPGVPSYNSPLHF TGTGCCAGCAGTCCCCCCCCAGGGGTCCCCTCCTATAATTCACCCCTCCACTTT
TRBJ1-6 NA TRBV7-8 NA CASRPDQGPLHF TGTGCCAGCAGGCCTGATCAGGGGCCCCTCCACTTT
TRBJ1-3 once TRBV3-1/TRBV3-2 NA CASSQDRVFGNTIYF TGTGCCAGCAGCCAAGATAGAGTTTTCGGAAACACCATATATTTT
TRBJ1-6 NA TRBV7-8 TRBD1 CASRRGDSNSPLHF TGTGCCAGCCGACGTGGGGACAGCAATTCACCCCTCCACTTT
TRBJ2-5 NA TRBV7-2 NA CASVSQGGETQYF TGTGCCAGCGTCTCACAGGGGGGGGAGACCCAGTACTTC
TRBJ1-1 NA TRBV7-6 TRBD1 CASSQQGTPNTEAFF TGTGCCAGCAGCCAACAGGGGACCCCGAACACTGAAGCTTTCTTT
TRBJ2-1 NA TRBV18 TRBD2 CASSPRLADNEQFF TGTGCCAGCTCACCACGTCTAGCGGACAATGAGCAGTTCTTC
TRBJ2-4 NA TRBV6-5 NA CASSWDTTKLGIQYF TGTGCCAGCAGCTGGGACACCACTAAACTGGGCATTCAGTACTTC
TRBJ2-2 NA TRBV3-1/TRBV3-2 TRBD2 CASSGGLAQTNTGELFF TGTGCCAGCAGCGGTGGACTAGCGCAAACGAACACCGGGGAGCTGTTTTTT
TRBJ2-1 NA TRBV5-8 TRBD2 CASSSSGSTYNEQFF TGTGCCAGCAGCTCTAGCGGGAGCACCTACAATGAGCAGTTCTTC
TRBJ1-1 NA TRBV5-4 NA CASSLASRNTEAFF TGTGCCAGCAGCTTGGCCTCGCGAAACACTGAAGCTTTCTTT
TRBJ2-5 once TRBV14 NA CASSQDRARRQTQYF TGTGCCAGCAGCCAAGATAGGGCACGGAGGCAGACCCAGTACTTC
TRBJ2-5 NA TRBV11-2 TRBD1 CASSLVGQGWETQYF TGTGCCAGCAGCTTAGTGGGACAGGGTTGGGAGACCCAGTACTTC
TRBJ1-6 NA TRBV4-3 TRBD1 CASSQTGANSPLHF TGCGCCAGCAGCCAGACAGGGGCTAATTCACCCCTCCACTTT
TRBJ2-5 NA TRBV4-2 TRBD2 CASSQVNAGRGETQYF TGTGCCAGCAGCCAAGTAAACGCCGGGAGGGGAGAGACCCAGTACTTC
TRBJ2-1 NA TRBV27 TRBD2 CASSQQKGIGLAGDLHNEQFF TGTGCCAGCAGTCAACAAAAAGGGATTGGACTAGCGGGGGACCTACACAATGAGCAGTTCTTC
TRBJ2-3 NA TRBV3-1/TRBV3-2 NA CASSPGPSGRDTQYF TGTGCCAGCAGCCCGGGACCCTCAGGGAGGGATACGCAGTATTTT
TRBJ1-1 NA TRBV28 NA CASINGGMNTEAFF TGTGCCAGCATTAACGGAGGCATGAACACTGAAGCTTTCTTT
TRBJ2-7 NA TRBV4-1 NA CASSQGAGVDEQYF TGCGCCAGCAGCCAAGGGGCAGGGGTCGACGAGCAGTACTTC
TRBJ2-5 NA TRBV2 TRBD2 CASSDWTGGVRETQYF TGTGCCAGCAGTGACTGGACGGGGGGGGTACGAGAGACCCAGTACTTC
TRBJ2-1 NA TRBV20-1 NA CSAKYPGQFF TGCAGTGCTAAGTATCCAGGGCAGTTCTTC
TRBJ1-6 few TRBV5-1 NA CASSDGGGVSPLHF TGCGCCAGCAGTGATGGTGGGGGGGTATCACCCCTCCACTTT
TRBJ2-1 NA TRBV7-7 TRBD2 CASSLSSSGYNEQFF TGTGCTAGCAGCCTAAGTTCTAGCGGCTACAATGAGCAGTTCTTC
TRBJ1-2 NA TRBV9 NA CASSVGQMDGYTF TGTGCCAGCAGCGTAGGTCAGATGGATGGCTACACCTTC
TRBJ1-3 NA TRBV19 NA CASSQIKNTIYF TGTGCCAGTAGCCAAATCAAAAACACCATATATTTT
TRBJ1-6 NA TRBV7-2 NA CASSLAGGSNSPLHF TGTGCCAGCAGCTTAGCTGGGGGCTCTAATTCACCCCTCCACTTT
TRBJ2-2 few TRBV10-1 NA CASSKITGELFF TGCGCCAGCAGCAAAATCACCGGGGAGCTGTTTTTT
TRBJ2-7 NA TRBV6-2/TRBV6-3 NA CASSYFLHKLSYEQYF TGTGCCAGCAGTTATTTCCTTCATAAGCTATCCTACGAGCAGTACTTC
TRBJ2-1 NA TRBV3-1/TRBV3-2 TRBD1 CASSQNRGPALYNEQFF TGTGCCAGCAGCCAAAACAGGGGGCCGGCTTTATACAATGAGCAGTTCTTC